This TCR beta chain is drawn from a study of shared clonotypes between healthy human individuals. Study results and limitations: The sampled material consisted only of blood, and tissue repertoires are likely to differ.

Regarding this clone: Its antigen remains unidentified.

The assay was immunoSEQ multiplex PCR, and TCRdb's table has in-frame clones only and misses some. Here the sample spans about 360,000 clones, around 70% being singletons. The V end was cut by 4 bases, the J end by 4 bases, with 4 bases between. The germline gives CDR1 MGHDK, CDR2 SYGVNS. CDR3 size: 11 residues. The chain is built from TRBV25-1 and TRBJ1-2; D not resolved. Sequencing was performed on memory CD4+ T cells sorted from blood. Subset defined: CD45RA-negative fraction. The sequence came from a man aged 25-45 years in good health. CDR3 protein: CASSAVYGYTF. CDR3 nucleotides: TGTGCCAGCAGTGCCGTCTATGGCTACACCTTC.